This T cell receptor (beta chain) came from a study of cytomegalovirus exposure and HLA in healthy donors. Germline V lookup: CDR1 LNHNV, CDR2 YYDKDF (reference sequence). The CDR3 is 17 residues long. V was clipped by 5 bases and J by 4 bases; unmatched bases: 11. As to this clone: The antigen is not known.

The PCR employed 60 Vbeta primers together with 13 Jbeta primers. Source study methods: Later analysis identified roughly 82 million unique TCR beta chains, about 10 million shared. Produced via immunoSEQ multiplex PCR; TCRdb's table is partial and in-frame only. The DNA was the basis for D and trimming; V, J and clone size are from that table. This sample's clone table lists 90,000 to 130,000 clones. Overall study results and limits: In a later analysis, across HLA loci, associated TCR counts were highest for DRB1, lowest for HLA-C. The study recorded over 150 TCR beta chains that were cytomegalovirus-associated. HLA allele associations emerged for around 16,000 TCR beta sequences in a later analysis, at 0.05 false discovery rate.

Sequences were obtained from PBMCs. This chain uses TRBV15 with TRBJ2-3; 11 positions match TRBD2. This clonotype was obtained from a man under 40 in good health and CMV-seronegative. CDR3 nucleotides: TGTGCCACCAGCGGGATAAGCCTAGCGGGGGGCGCAGATACGCAGTATTTT. It yields the protein CATSGISLAGGADTQYF.